The 17 T cell receptor beta chains listed next were all sequenced from one sample in a study of CD8+CD57+ T cells in acquired aplastic anemia. Genomic DNA acted as the template from which TCR beta VDJ combination and CDR3 sequence profiling were carried out. TCRdb analysed the reads with MiXCR anew, one entry per CDR3 protein. The table shows fewer than 200,000 distinct CDR3 sequences, with just under 65% occurring only once. Sequencing used sorted CD4+, CD8+, or CD8+CD57+ T cells (not recorded which) from PBMCs. Receptors originate from a human donor in good health.

This chain uses TRBV19 with TRBJ2-5, with 8 bases fitting TRBD2. Unmatched junction bases numbered 9, after V lost 4 bases and J lost 5 bases. The CDR3 has 15 residues. Germline V gene lookup returns CDR1 LNHDA and CDR2 SQIVND (reference sequence). The CDR3 sequence is CASSNSGSAGETQYF. CDR3 sequence (DNA): TGTGCCAGTAGTAACAGCGGGAGCGCCGGGGAGACCCAGTACTTC.

This clonotype has ten or more counts. The CDR3 loop reads CSATGVGKLFF. For the CDR3, the DNA is TGCAGTGCCACAGGAGTGGGAAAACTGTTTTTT. The chain combines TRBV20-1 with TRBJ1-4; D might be TRBD1 (5 bases). Looked up from germline, CDR1 is DFQATT and CDR2 is SNEGSKA (reference sequence). This CDR3 comprises 11 residues. V was clipped by 6 bases and J by 10 bases, with 12 bases between them.

This clonotype was seen a few times. The chain couples TRBV7-3 to TRBJ2-1, with D perhaps given as TRBD1 or TRBD2 (5 bases each). This CDR3 is 14 amino acids long. The ends were cut back, 2 bases at V and 10 bases at J, with 15 bases in the middle. Germline V gene data show CDR1 as SGHTA and CDR2 as FQGTGA. CDR3 sequence (DNA): TGTGCCAGCAGCTTAGCAGGGAGTTCGGTCGAGCAGTTCTTC. It codes for CASSLAGSSVEQFF.

V and J are TRBV24-1 and TRBJ2-3; TRBD1 matches at 8 bases. The CDR3 runs to 16 residues. Losses at the gene ends were 3 bases for V and 3 bases for J; bases not matched to a gene: 7. CDR1 is KGHDR, CDR2 SFDVKD, per germline. The CDR3 reads CATSDVQGASTDTQYF. The CDR3 nucleotides read TGTGCCACCAGTGATGTGCAGGGGGCTTCGACAGATACGCAGTATTTT.

The table lists this clonotype with a few counts. V gene TRBV6-5 combines with J gene TRBJ2-7; TRBD1 is a possible D gene (6 bases). The CDR3 loop spans 13 amino acids. Trimming left V 8 bases short and J 3 bases short, with 14 bases between. Per germline, CDR1 MNHEY and CDR2 SVGAGI. The CDR3 reads CASRTATLYEQYF. The CDR3 nucleotides read TGTGCCAGCCGGACAGCAACACTCTACGAGCAGTACTTC.

Points on this clonotype: One end of the junction does not line up with germline, which may come from a read error. The chain's CDR3 is CSVEDPSGGNQF. The DNA of the CDR3 is TGCAGCGTTGAAGATCCTAGCGGGGGGAACCAATTC. This chain uses TRBV29-1 with TRBJ2-7; TRBD2 aligns across 11 bases. The germline V gene has CDR1 SQVTM and CDR2 ANQGSEA. There are 12 residues in the CDR3.

A remark on this clonotype: It may be a read error: a sequence one base away is much more abundant. This CDR3 fails to terminate in the conserved phenylalanine or tryptophan, so it likely reflects a read error. The V call is TRBV11-2, the J call TRBJ2-1; unclear D gene. The CDR3 has 14 residues. With 5 bases removed from V and 8 bases from J, the gap between germline ends came to 16 bases. Germline CDR1 is SGHAT and CDR2 is FQNNGV. The CDR3 bases are TGTGCCAGCAGCCCCAGTTTGGTCTTCCATGAGCAGTTCCTC. It translates to CASSPSLVFHEQFL.

On this clonotype: This may arise from a read error, as a much more abundant clone is one base away. Because the CDR3 is missing its conserved closing phenylalanine or tryptophan, this is likely a read error. V gene TRBV12-5 combines with J gene TRBJ2-7; D not certain. The CDR3 runs 10 residues. Trimming cost V 2 bases and J 7 bases, with 3 bases left between them. Per germline, CDR1 LGHNT and CDR2 FRNRAP. In DNA form, the CDR3 reads TGTGCTAGTGGTTTGATTGAGCAGTACCTC. Encoded protein: CASGLIEQYL.

The genes are TRBV29-1 and TRBJ2-1; 10 positions match TRBD2. V was clipped by 4 bases and J by 10 bases; unmatched bases: 7. From germline, CDR1 is SQVTM and CDR2 ANQGSEA. The CDR3 contains 13 residues. CDR3 nucleotides: TGCAGCGTTGTAGCTAGCGGGAGTTACGAGCAGTTCTTC. The encoded protein is CSVVASGSYEQFF.

V usage is TRBV9 and J usage is TRBJ2-7; D is unresolved. V gave up 2 bases and J gave up 0 bases, with 9 bases separating them. The CDR3 spans 14 residues. Germline loops: CDR1 SGDLS, CDR2 YYNGEE. CDR3 DNA: TGTGCCAGCAGCGTGGATTTGAGCTCCTACGAGCAGTACTTC. Residues: CASSVDLSSYEQYF.

This clonotype was detected once. CDR3 nucleotides: TGTGCCAGCAGCGTAGGGCCACCAACCGGGGAGCTGTTTTTT. Translated: CASSVGPPTGELFF. This chain joins TRBV9 and TRBJ2-2, with D hard to call. The CDR3 runs 14 residues. The germline gives CDR1 SGDLS, CDR2 YYNGEE. Trimming took 0 bases from V and 5 from J, leaving 8 bases between them.

The table lists this clonotype with a count of one. The rearrangement uses TRBV10-3 and TRBJ2-7; 7 nucleotides match TRBD1. This CDR3 has 14 residues. V gave up 3 bases and J gave up 0 bases; unmatched junction bases: 2. Germline CDR1 and CDR2: ENHRY and SYGVKD. In DNA form, the CDR3 reads TGTGCCATCAGTGATGGGACAGTCTCCTACGAGCAGTACTTC. Amino acids: CAISDGTVSYEQYF.

The J gene is TRBJ2-1, the V gene TRBV20-1, with TRBD1 identical over 9 bases. The CDR3 totals 14 residues. V lost 4 bases to trimming and J lost 8 bases; unmatched junction nucleotides: 9. From germline, CDR1 is DFQATT and CDR2 SNEGSKA (reference sequence). The CDR3 DNA is TGCAGTGCTAACACCGGGACAGGGATGTATGAGCAGTTCTTC. Residues: CSANTGTGMYEQFF.

Regarding this clonotype: Because it lacks the conserved phenylalanine or tryptophan at the end, this CDR3 is likely a read error. V and J are TRBV7-2 and TRBJ2-7; no firm D call. This CDR3 region has 15 residues. V lost 1 base and J 0 bases, leaving 10 bases between the germline ends. Per germline, CDR1 SGHTA and CDR2 FQGNSA. The CDR3 nucleotides are TGTGCCAGCAGCTTAGAAGGCAGCCTCTCCTACGAGCAGTACCTC. Translated, it gives CASSLEGSLSYEQYL.

This rearrangement joins TRBV10-2 to TRBJ2-7; D gene uncertain. CDR3 length: 13 amino acids. Trimming cost V 3 bases and J 2 bases, with 8 bases left between them. Germline V gene sequence: CDR1 WSHSY, CDR2 SAAADI. DNA for the CDR3: TGCGCCAGCAGTGAAAATTGGGCCTACGAGCAGTACTTC. Its protein product is CASSENWAYEQYF.

V is TRBV12-3 or TRBV12-4 and J is TRBJ2-7; D is undetermined. The CDR3 length is 12 residues. With 3 bases removed from V and 1 base from J, the gap between germline ends came to 4 bases. The DNA for the CDR3 is TGTGCCAGCAGTTTTTTGTCCTACGAGCAGTACTTC. Translation gives CASSFLSYEQYF.

The rearrangement links TRBV6-1 to TRBJ2-7; the D is unclear. The CDR3 runs 12 residues. V was cut by 7 bases and J by 3 bases, with 10 bases left in between. Germline loops: CDR1 MNHNS, CDR2 SASEGT. The CDR3 region is CASNFDRYEQYF. In DNA form, the CDR3 reads TGTGCCAGCAACTTCGACCGCTACGAGCAGTACTTC.